This TCR beta chain was found in a study of identical twins. CDR3 length equals 13 residues. Germline trimming cut 5 bases from V and 4 bases from J; bases unmatched to any gene: 3. Germline lookup yields CDR1 SEHNR and CDR2 FQNEAQ (reference sequence). This clonotype was recorded at least ten times. Its antigen remains unknown. Study findings and constraints: Modelling underestimated the level of out-of-frame TCR alpha sharing observed in monozygotic twins. Sharing of beta out-of-frame sequences by twins showed a weaker excess.

Addition of a universal primer site occurred through template switching, and cDNA carried unique molecular identifiers. TCRdb recomputed calls from the 5' RACE reads with MiXCR, one row per CDR3 protein. Of 700,000 or so distinct CDR3 sequences in the sample, approximately 9% are singletons; the top ten hold around 0.98%. These sequences were also reported in another study, on yellow fever vaccine responses in identical twins. From that report: The authors reported partly convergent, partly personalized vaccine responses in identical twins.

This TCR came from a young woman in good health. The chain recombines TRBV7-9 with TRBJ2-3; 7 bases agree with TRBD2. The sample comprised PBMCs. The CDR3: CASSPTSADTQYF. CDR3 bases: TGTGCCAGCAGCCCTACTAGCGCAGATACGCAGTATTTT. The entire variable domain, with the rest obtained from reference TRBV7-9 and TRBJ2-3, is as follows: DTGVSQNPRHKITKRGQNVTFRCDPISEHNRLYWYRQTLGQGPEFLTYFQNEAQLEKSRLLSDRFSAERPKGSFSTLEIQRTEQGDSAMYLCASSPTSADTQYFGPGTRLTVL.